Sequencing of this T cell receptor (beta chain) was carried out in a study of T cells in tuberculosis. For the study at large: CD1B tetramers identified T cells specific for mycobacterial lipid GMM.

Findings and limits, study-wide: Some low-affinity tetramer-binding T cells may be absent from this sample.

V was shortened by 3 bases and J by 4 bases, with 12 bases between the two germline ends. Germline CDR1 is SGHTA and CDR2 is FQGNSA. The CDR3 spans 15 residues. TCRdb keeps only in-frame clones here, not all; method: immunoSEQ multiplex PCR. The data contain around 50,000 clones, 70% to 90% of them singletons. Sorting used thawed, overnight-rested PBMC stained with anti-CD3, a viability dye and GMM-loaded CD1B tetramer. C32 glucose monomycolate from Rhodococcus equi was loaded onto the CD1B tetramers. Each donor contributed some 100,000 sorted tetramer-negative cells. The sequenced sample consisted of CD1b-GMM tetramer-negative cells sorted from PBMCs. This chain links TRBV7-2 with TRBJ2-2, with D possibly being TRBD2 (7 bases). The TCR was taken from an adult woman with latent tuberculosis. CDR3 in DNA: TGTGCCAGCAGCTTGGCGGGGGCGGGCACCGGGGAGCTGTTTTTT. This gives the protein CASSLAGAGTGELFF. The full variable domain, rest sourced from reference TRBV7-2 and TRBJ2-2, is GAGVSQSPSNKVTEKGKDVELRCDPISGHTALYWYRQSLGQGLEFLIYFQGNSAPDKSGLPSDRFSAERTGGSVSTLTIQRTQQEDSAVYLCASSLAGAGTGELFFGEGSRLTVL.